This TCR beta chain derives from a study of T-cell reconstitution after alpha-beta-depleted transplantation in children. V lost 3 bases and J lost 4, with 16 bases in between. There are 16 residues in the CDR3. CDR1 is LNHNV and CDR2 is YYDKDF in the germline V gene (reference sequence). Unique molecular identifiers were used to barcode this TCRbeta library. TCRdb analysed the PCR reads with MiXCR anew, one entry per CDR3 protein. This table has a few hundred thousand distinct CDR3 sequences, 12% appearing once. This clonotype originated in a human donor who donated a stem cell graft to a child with combined immunodeficiency. The chain carries TRBV15 and TRBJ2-1; D uncertain. Source: PBMCs from the stem cell graft donor, taken from the stem cell graft. The DNA of the CDR3 is TGTGCCACCAGCAGCCCGAACCTTGACGGTTACAATGAGCAGTTCTTC. Protein sequence: CATSSPNLDGYNEQFF.